Below are 5 T cell receptor beta chains sequenced from a single sample in a study of vaccination and CD4 T cells after COVID-19. The Oncomine TCR Beta short-read assay sequenced DNA from cultured CD4+ T cells. TCRdb itself ran the PCR reads through MiXCR, one entry per CDR3 protein. The repertoire holds around 20,000 distinct CDR3 sequences, with around 47% as singletons. As to treatment: roughly 10-day PBMC culture with coronavirus spike peptide pools or control peptides (ViraFEST assay). Their antigens are not known. The sample was CD4+ T cells from blood, cultured in vitro, taken before SARS-CoV-2 vaccination. Source of these receptors: a human donor who had recovered from COVID-19.

The chain links TRBV12-3 or TRBV12-4 to TRBJ2-3; a possible D gene is TRBD1 (6 bases). The CDR3 length is 17 residues. The germline V and J ends were trimmed by 3 bases and 2 bases, with 18 bases remaining between them. The CDR3 DNA reads as TGTGCCAGCAGTTTTGGGGGTGGGACACTTATCACAGATACGCAGTATTTT. It yields the protein CASSFGGGTLITDTQYF.

The chain uses TRBV19 and TRBJ2-5; maybe TRBD2 (5 bases). The CDR3 has 13 amino acids. V lost 3 bases and J 5 bases, leaving 10 bases between the germline ends. Germline V gene lookup returns CDR1 LNHDA and CDR2 SQIVND (reference sequence). CDR3 coding DNA: TGTGCCAGTAGTATGAGGGAGTTGGAGACCCAGTACTTC. Translation gives CASSMRELETQYF.

The rearrangement uses TRBV2 and TRBJ1-6; tentatively, D is TRBD1 (6 bases). Deletions cut 6 bases from V and 8 bases from J, with 11 bases between. Germline V gene lookup returns CDR1 SNHLY and CDR2 FYNNEI. CDR3 length: 13 residues. CDR3 protein: CASRKNRDSPLHF. The CDR3 nucleotides read TGTGCCAGCAGGAAAAACAGGGATTCACCCCTCCACTTT.

With respect to this clonotype: At one boundary the junction diverges from the germline segment, which might be a read error. This chain connects TRBV12-3 or TRBV12-4 to TRBJ1-2; 10 bases are shared with TRBD1. The CDR3 is 16 residues long. CDR3 protein: CARSPSTGGLGYGYTF. CDR3 DNA sequence: TGTGCCCGCAGTCCCTCGACAGGGGGCCTAGGGTATGGCTACACCTTC.

The chain recombines TRBV20-1 with TRBJ1-2, with D perhaps matching TRBD1 (5 bases). This CDR3 is 13 amino acids long. The ends were cut back, 5 bases at V and 5 bases at J, with 15 bases in the middle. The germline V gene encodes CDR1 DFQATT and CDR2 SNEGSKA (reference sequence). The chain's CDR3 is CSAETGTSYGYTF. The CDR3 DNA sequence: TGCAGTGCTGAGACCGGGACGTCTTATGGCTACACCTTC.